Listed below are T cell receptor beta chains from one sample, sequenced in a study. One entry per CDR3 protein results from TCRdb running MiXCR on the RT-PCR reads. The sample has almost 700,000 distinct CDR3 sequences, over 12% seen once; the top ten hold 3.6%. Sequenced: memory CD4+ T cells from blood. Receptors were obtained from a female donor in good health, serving as a healthy control. CDR3s include the opening cysteine and the closing phenylalanine or tryptophan. D genes are given only for firm matches. Clone size is not always given. Where it is, it says once, few, many or a class for expanded clones.

v_gene: TRBV20-1
j_gene: TRBJ1-1
d_gene: TRBD1
abundance: few
CDR3nt: TGCAGTGCTATAGGGGGGACAGGAATAGCTTTCTTT
CDR3aa: CSAIGGTGIAFF

v_gene: TRBV20-1
j_gene: TRBJ2-7
d_gene: TRBD1
abundance: few
CDR3nt: TGCAGTGCACCTCGGGACAGAACAACCTACGAGCAGTACTTC
CDR3aa: CSAPRDRTTYEQYF

v_gene: TRBV7-2
j_gene: TRBJ2-2
d_gene: .
abundance: .
CDR3nt: TGTGCCAGCAGCTATGGCGGGGTAACCGGGGAGCTGTTTTTT
CDR3aa: CASSYGGVTGELFF

v_gene: TRBV4-2
j_gene: TRBJ1-5
d_gene: TRBD1
abundance: few
CDR3nt: TGTGCCAGCAGCCTTCAGGGGGAATTTGGTCAGCCCCAGCATTTT
CDR3aa: CASSLQGEFGQPQHF

v_gene: TRBV7-2
j_gene: TRBJ2-7
d_gene: TRBD2
abundance: few
CDR3nt: TGTGCCAGCAGCGTCACTAGCGGAGGCTCCTACGAGCAGTACTTC
CDR3aa: CASSVTSGGSYEQYF

v_gene: TRBV6-2/TRBV6-3
j_gene: TRBJ1-5
d_gene: TRBD1
abundance: few
CDR3nt: TGTGCCAGCGCTGACAGGGCGGGACAGCCCCAGCATTTT
CDR3aa: CASADRAGQPQHF

v_gene: TRBV24-1
j_gene: TRBJ1-2
d_gene: .
abundance: many
CDR3nt: TGTGCCACCGGCTCTACAGGTTCGTGGGGCTACACCTTC
CDR3aa: CATGSTGSWGYTF

v_gene: TRBV11-3
j_gene: TRBJ2-1
d_gene: .
abundance: .
CDR3nt: TGTGCCAGCGGAGACGGGATTGATGAGCAGTTCTTC
CDR3aa: CASGDGIDEQFF

v_gene: TRBV20-1
j_gene: TRBJ2-7
d_gene: TRBD2
abundance: .
CDR3nt: TGCAGTGCCTTAGAGCCGGGACTAGGGTACGAGCAGTACTTC
CDR3aa: CSALEPGLGYEQYF

v_gene: TRBV27
j_gene: TRBJ2-5
d_gene: TRBD2
abundance: many
CDR3nt: TGTGCCAGCAGTCCCCCACCTAGCGGGAGGGCCCGTGAGACCCAGTACTTC
CDR3aa: CASSPPPSGRARETQYF

v_gene: TRBV6-1
j_gene: TRBJ2-1
d_gene: .
abundance: many
CDR3nt: TGTGCCAGCAGTGAACCGGGACTGCAGTTCTTC
CDR3aa: CASSEPGLQFF

v_gene: TRBV12-3/TRBV12-4
j_gene: TRBJ2-3
d_gene: .
abundance: many
CDR3nt: TGTGCCAGCAACCTATATAGCGGCACAGATACGCAGTATTTT
CDR3aa: CASNLYSGTDTQYF

v_gene: TRBV10-2
j_gene: TRBJ2-1
d_gene: .
abundance: .
CDR3nt: TGCGCCAGCAGTGAGCTTATGGAGGGCCTTAGCCTCTTC
CDR3aa: CASSELMEGLSLF

v_gene: TRBV20-1
j_gene: TRBJ1-4
d_gene: .
abundance: .
CDR3nt: TGCAGTGCTAGACTACCCGGGCGGGCTGAAAAACTGTTTTTT
CDR3aa: CSARLPGRAEKLFF

v_gene: TRBV5-1
j_gene: TRBJ2-7
d_gene: TRBD2
abundance: few
CDR3nt: TGCGCCAGCAGCTTGGCCTCGGGAGGGACCGAGCAGTACTTC
CDR3aa: CASSLASGGTEQYF

v_gene: TRBV6-5
j_gene: TRBJ2-7
d_gene: TRBD1
abundance: .
CDR3nt: TGTGCCAGCAGTAGCGCCGGGACAGGGGACGAGCAGTACTTC
CDR3aa: CASSSAGTGDEQYF

v_gene: TRBV5-5
j_gene: TRBJ1-1
d_gene: .
abundance: many
CDR3nt: TGTGCCAGCAGCTTCCTCGCCAGGATCGAGAACACTGAAGCTTTCTTT
CDR3aa: CASSFLARIENTEAFF

v_gene: TRBV25-1
j_gene: TRBJ1-1
d_gene: .
abundance: few
CDR3nt: TGTGCCAGCAGAAAAGAGGAGAACACTGAAGCTTTCTTT
CDR3aa: CASRKEENTEAFF

v_gene: TRBV7-2
j_gene: TRBJ1-3
d_gene: .
abundance: few
CDR3nt: TGTGCCAGCAGCCCGAGTCCCGGAAACACCATATATTTT
CDR3aa: CASSPSPGNTIYF

v_gene: TRBV19
j_gene: TRBJ1-2
d_gene: .
abundance: .
CDR3nt: TGTGCCAGTAGTGCCAGGGCTACCTATGGCTACACCTTC
CDR3aa: CASSARATYGYTF

v_gene: TRBV3-1
j_gene: TRBJ1-1
d_gene: .
abundance: many
CDR3nt: TGTGCCAGCAGGTACGGGGGAGGGAACACTGAAGCTTTCTTT
CDR3aa: CASRYGGGNTEAFF

v_gene: TRBV6-5
j_gene: TRBJ2-3
d_gene: .
abundance: few
CDR3nt: TGTGCCAGCAGTTACCGGGGAGCGGGCACAGATACGCAGTATTTT
CDR3aa: CASSYRGAGTDTQYF

v_gene: TRBV5-6
j_gene: TRBJ1-3
d_gene: .
abundance: .
CDR3nt: TGTGCCAGCAGCGAACGGAGTTACGGAAACACCATATATTTT
CDR3aa: CASSERSYGNTIYF

v_gene: TRBV5-1
j_gene: TRBJ2-3
d_gene: .
abundance: many
CDR3nt: TGCGCCAGCAGCTCCAGGGGTTTCGAAGATACGCAGTATTTT
CDR3aa: CASSSRGFEDTQYF

v_gene: TRBV18
j_gene: TRBJ1-3
d_gene: .
abundance: .
CDR3nt: TGTGCCAGTCGAGGAAACTCTGGAAACACCATATATTTT
CDR3aa: CASRGNSGNTIYF

v_gene: TRBV28
j_gene: TRBJ2-4
d_gene: .
abundance: .
CDR3nt: TGTGCCAGCAGTTTAAGGGACAACATAGCCAAAAACATTCAGTACTTC
CDR3aa: CASSLRDNIAKNIQYF

v_gene: TRBV20-1
j_gene: TRBJ1-1
d_gene: .
abundance: many
CDR3nt: TGCAGTGCTAGAGGTGGGGTGAACACTGAAGCTTTCTTT
CDR3aa: CSARGGVNTEAFF

v_gene: TRBV27
j_gene: TRBJ1-2
d_gene: TRBD1
abundance: .
CDR3nt: TGTGCCAGCAGTTTCCACGGACAGGGTCTAAACTATGGCTACACCTTC
CDR3aa: CASSFHGQGLNYGYTF

v_gene: TRBV29-1
j_gene: TRBJ2-3
d_gene: TRBD2
abundance: many
CDR3nt: TGCAGCGTTGAAGCCCCACTAGCGGGATTTTCAGATACGCAGTATTTT
CDR3aa: CSVEAPLAGFSDTQYF

v_gene: TRBV6-1
j_gene: TRBJ1-1
d_gene: .
abundance: few
CDR3nt: TGTGCCAGCAGTGAAGCTGAGAGGGTGATAAACACTGAAGCTTTCTTT
CDR3aa: CASSEAERVINTEAFF

v_gene: TRBV29-1
j_gene: TRBJ2-1
d_gene: .
abundance: .
CDR3nt: TGCAGCGTTCAAGGGGGGGAAAGCTCCTACAATGAGCAGTTCTTC
CDR3aa: CSVQGGESSYNEQFF

v_gene: TRBV11-2
j_gene: TRBJ2-1
d_gene: .
abundance: few
CDR3nt: TGTGCCAGCAGCTTCCTGGCCGGGAATGAGCAGTTCTTC
CDR3aa: CASSFLAGNEQFF

v_gene: TRBV10-3
j_gene: TRBJ2-1
d_gene: TRBD2
abundance: many
CDR3nt: TGTGCCATCAGTGACAGCGGGGGGGCCTCCTACAATGAGCAGTTCTTC
CDR3aa: CAISDSGGASYNEQFF

v_gene: TRBV20-1
j_gene: TRBJ2-3
d_gene: .
abundance: .
CDR3nt: TGCAGTGCTAGAGATCTCAGCGGTAGAACTAGCACAGATACGCAGTATTTT
CDR3aa: CSARDLSGRTSTDTQYF

v_gene: TRBV29-1
j_gene: TRBJ2-1
d_gene: TRBD2
abundance: many
CDR3nt: TGCAGCGCGGGCGGACTAGCGGCTCTCAATGAGCAGTTCTTC
CDR3aa: CSAGGLAALNEQFF

v_gene: TRBV28
j_gene: TRBJ2-7
d_gene: TRBD2
abundance: few
CDR3nt: TGTGCCAGCAGCAACACCGGGACTAGGTCCCACGAGCAGTACTTC
CDR3aa: CASSNTGTRSHEQYF

v_gene: TRBV15
j_gene: TRBJ1-5
d_gene: .
abundance: few
CDR3nt: TGTGCCACCAGCGGCCGGGGAGGGCGCAATCAGCCCCAGCATTTT
CDR3aa: CATSGRGGRNQPQHF

v_gene: TRBV5-1
j_gene: TRBJ2-7
d_gene: .
abundance: many
CDR3nt: TGCGCCAGCAGCCCCCTCCCGGGACTGATAACAGAAGAGCAGTACTTC
CDR3aa: CASSPLPGLITEEQYF

v_gene: TRBV5-6
j_gene: TRBJ1-5
d_gene: TRBD1
abundance: many
CDR3nt: TGTGCCAGCAGCAATACAGGGGGCGGCAATCAGCCCCAGCATTTT
CDR3aa: CASSNTGGGNQPQHF

v_gene: TRBV20-1
j_gene: TRBJ1-2
d_gene: TRBD1
abundance: .
CDR3nt: TGCAGTGCAACCGGACAGGGCTTCTATGGCTACACCTTC
CDR3aa: CSATGQGFYGYTF

v_gene: TRBV29-1
j_gene: TRBJ2-5
d_gene: .
abundance: many
CDR3nt: TGCAGTTCGACCCTAGTAGCCGGGCAAGAGACCCAGTACTTC
CDR3aa: CSSTLVAGQETQYF

v_gene: TRBV29-1
j_gene: TRBJ1-1
d_gene: .
abundance: many
CDR3nt: TGCAGCGTTGAAGGTAGGGTGGACACTGAAGCTTTCTTT
CDR3aa: CSVEGRVDTEAFF

v_gene: TRBV7-2
j_gene: TRBJ2-3
d_gene: .
abundance: few
CDR3nt: TGTGCCAGCAGTTCCGGGATTTCCACAGATACGCAGTATTTT
CDR3aa: CASSSGISTDTQYF

v_gene: TRBV7-7
j_gene: TRBJ2-1
d_gene: .
abundance: many
CDR3nt: TGTGCCAGCAGCTTAGGGACAGCCTACAATGAGCAGTTCTTC
CDR3aa: CASSLGTAYNEQFF